This TCR beta chain came from a study of Ad26.COV2.S vaccination and SARS-CoV-2 variants. Study-level results: Non-spike TCR breadth did not differ much between vaccine and placebo recipients. While placebo recipients had lower spike-specific TCR breadth, vaccine recipients had more.

This sample's treatment: about 20 received Ad26.COV2.S at low or high dose, single or two shots; about 5 received placebo; per-sample allocation not given. The samples date from day 63 after the first vaccine or placebo injection. In Boston, the donor was an adult between 18-55 years of age. An Ad26 vector expressing Wuhan-strain SARS-CoV-2 spike constituted the vaccine. CDR3 length equals 16 residues. The V end lost 2 bases, the J end lost 2 bases, and 19 bases lay between the germline ends. CDR1 and CDR2 from the germline V gene are GTSNPN and SVGIG (reference sequence). In this sample, this clone turned up once. Its antigen remains unknown. The data were produced by immunoSEQ multiplex PCR, yet TCRdb's version contains in-frame clones alone and is incomplete. The sample holds some 520,000 clones; 87% are singletons and the top ten take around 13%.

Sequenced material: peripheral blood, taken in a trial of Ad26.COV2.S vaccine versus placebo. The origin of this receptor is a person aged 18-65 years who received the Ad26.COV2.S COVID-19 vaccine or a placebo. The V call is TRBV30, the J call TRBJ2-7, with D possibly called TRBD1 or TRBD2 (5 bases each). The DNA for the CDR3 is TGTGCCTGGAGTAAATCTGGGACCGCGAGGGCCTACGAGCAGTACTTC. Encoded protein: CAWSKSGTARAYEQYF.